Presented here are 16 T cell receptor beta chains from one specimen sequenced in a study of beta chain features in type 1 diabetes. TCRB transcripts that were expressed got sequenced, as all of the isolated RNA had been reverse transcribed. The repertoire was sequenced with immunoSEQ multiplex PCR; TCRdb's copy has only in-frame clones and lacks some. The repertoire holds 350,000 to 450,000 clones, with roughly 12% as singletons. Their antigens remain unidentified. Overall study findings and caveats: Across all four CD4+ subsets, people with type 1 diabetes showed modestly shorter TCRB CDR3s.

Sequencing was performed on naive CD4+ T cells from blood. The receptors shown here come from a young woman with type 1 diabetes.

The rearrangement links TRBV7-9 to TRBJ1-5, with unresolved D. Germline V lookup: CDR1 SEHNR, CDR2 FQNEAQ (reference sequence). This CDR3 is built from 12 residues. V gave up 5 bases and J gave up 4 bases, with 6 bases separating them. Here the CDR3 DNA reads TGTGCCAGCAGCCCCCCAAATCAGCCCCAGCATTTT. Its translation: CASSPPNQPQHF.

The CDR3 DNA sequence: TGTGCCAGCAGCAAGGGACTAGCGGGGGCAAACATTCAGTACTTC. This sequence encodes CASSKGLAGANIQYF. This chain connects TRBV7-2 to TRBJ2-4, with 14 bases identical to TRBD2. Germline values: CDR1 SGHTA, CDR2 FQGNSA. The CDR3 length is 15 residues. The V segment lost 5 bases and the J segment 6 bases; nucleotides outside the gene matches: 3. The full variable domain, its missing parts supplied by reference TRBV7-2 and TRBJ2-4, is GAGVSQSPSNKVTEKGKDVELRCDPISGHTALYWYRQSLGQGLEFLIYFQGNSAPDKSGLPSDRFSAERTGGSVSTLTIQRTQQEDSAVYLCASSKGLAGANIQYFGAGTRLSVL.

The chain carries TRBV10-3 and TRBJ2-2; possibly TRBD2 for D (6 bases). V lost 4 bases to trimming and J lost 0 bases, with 9 bases between them. Germline CDR1 and CDR2: ENHRY and SYGVKD. This CDR3 spans 15 amino acids. The CDR3 DNA reads as TGTGCCATCAGTGCCGGGAGCGCGAACACCGGGGAGCTGTTTTTT. Translated, it gives CAISAGSANTGELFF.

The V gene is TRBV7-9, the J gene TRBJ2-1; D uncertain. The V gene lost 1 base and the J gene lost 6 bases, with 10 bases spanning the gap. CDR1 is SEHNR and CDR2 is FQNEAQ in the germline V gene (reference sequence). CDR3 length: 14 amino acids. CDR3 loop: CASSLGSGFNEQFF. For the CDR3, the DNA is TGTGCCAGCAGCTTAGGCTCGGGTTTCAATGAGCAGTTCTTC.

A few counts support this clone. The chain carries TRBV30 and TRBJ2-3; 15 bases fit TRBD2. The junction had 11 bases not matched to a gene; V was cut back by 5 bases and J by 5 bases. This CDR3 spans 17 amino acids. Germline values: CDR1 GTSNPN, CDR2 SVGIG (reference sequence). This CDR3 is CAWAPGWTSGGGDTQYF. In DNA, the CDR3 is TGTGCCTGGGCCCCAGGCTGGACTAGCGGGGGGGGAGATACGCAGTATTTT.

This clone has just a few counts. The rearrangement links TRBV7-2 to TRBJ2-3; possibly TRBD1 for D (5 bases). CDR3 length equals 13 residues. V shed 5 bases and J shed 4 bases, with 10 bases lying between them. Looked up from germline, CDR1 is SGHTA and CDR2 is FQGNSA. The CDR3 DNA reads as TGTGCCAGCAGCCTGGACAATCCAGATACGCAGTATTTT. Residues: CASSLDNPDTQYF.

This clone was found a few times. This chain uses TRBV9 with TRBJ2-7; 9 bases are shared with TRBD2. The CDR3 runs 14 residues. Unmatched junction bases numbered 4, after V lost 3 bases and J lost 3 bases. Germline values: CDR1 SGDLS, CDR2 YYNGEE. The CDR3 region has the DNA TGTGCCAGCAGCGGGGGACTAGCTGTCTACGAGCAGTACTTC. Translation gives CASSGGLAVYEQYF. The complete variable domain, with remaining parts taken from reference TRBV9 and TRBJ2-7, reads DSGVTQTPKHLITATGQRVTLRCSPRSGDLSVYWYQQSLDQGLQFLIQYYNGEERAKGNILERFSAQQFPDLHSELNLSSLELGDSALYFCASSGGLAVYEQYFGPGTRLTVT.

This clone has a handful of counts. This sequence joins TRBV7-2 and TRBJ2-1, with D unresolved. The V end lost 3 bases, the J end lost 10 bases, and 7 bases lay between the germline ends. This CDR3 is built from 11 residues. Germline lookup yields CDR1 SGHTA and CDR2 FQGNSA. The CDR3 protein is CASSLRLEQFF. Here the CDR3 DNA reads TGTGCCAGCAGCTTGCGACTGGAGCAGTTCTTC.

The chain employs TRBV30 and TRBJ2-3; the D gene is possibly TRBD1 (6 bases). Germline values: CDR1 GTSNPN, CDR2 SVGIG (reference sequence). Trimming removed 8 bases at V and 8 bases at J, with 20 bases between. The CDR3 is 13 residues long. The CDR3 loop reads CAAPGGGLGTQYF. Written as DNA, the CDR3 is TGTGCCGCGCCGGGTGGGGGCCTGGGTACGCAGTATTTT.

This clone was recorded a few times. The chain is built from TRBV11-3 and TRBJ2-1; perhaps TRBD1 as D (6 bases). With 7 bases removed from V and 8 bases from J, the gap between germline ends came to 15 bases. CDR1 SGHNT and CDR2 YENEEA come from the germline V gene. The CDR3 extends over 13 amino acids. The chain's CDR3 is CASTRTGSHEQFF. The CDR3 DNA reads TGTGCCAGCACCAGAACAGGGTCCCATGAGCAGTTCTTC.

The chain couples TRBV10-3 to TRBJ2-3; D remains unclear. The length of the CDR3 is 12 residues. Germline V gene lookup returns CDR1 ENHRY and CDR2 SYGVKD. V was trimmed by 3 bases and J by 4 bases, leaving 5 bases between them. The CDR3 nucleotides are TGTGCCATCAGTGATCGGGCAGATACGCAGTATTTT. Translating it yields CAISDRADTQYF.

The chain carries TRBV5-1 and TRBJ2-3; 11 nucleotides align to TRBD1. CDR1 SGHRS and CDR2 YFSETQ come from the germline V gene. The CDR3 covers 16 residues. The ends lost 0 bases at V and 4 bases at J; junction bases unmatched: 4. CDR3 DNA sequence: TGCGCCAGCAGCTTGGGGACAGGGGGCTTTTCAGATACGCAGTATTTT. Protein product: CASSLGTGGFSDTQYF.

This chain links TRBV7-9 with TRBJ2-3; 7 nucleotides match TRBD2. The CDR3 is made up of 15 amino acids. CDR1 is SEHNR, CDR2 FQNEAQ, per germline (reference sequence). The V segment lost 3 bases and the J segment 2 bases; nucleotides outside the gene matches: 5. The CDR3: CASSFTSANTDTQYF. The CDR3 DNA follows: TGTGCCAGCAGCTTCACTAGCGCCAACACAGATACGCAGTATTTT.

The sample holds a few counts of this clone. The chain couples TRBV30 to TRBJ2-5; 7 bases are shared with TRBD2. Germline lookup yields CDR1 GTSNPN and CDR2 SVGIG (reference sequence). Losses at the gene ends were 0 bases for V and 4 bases for J; bases not matched to a gene: 8. The CDR3 has 15 residues. CDR3 protein: CAWSVLAGVAETQYF. The DNA of the CDR3 is TGTGCCTGGAGTGTACTTGCGGGAGTTGCAGAGACCCAGTACTTC. Full variable domain (rest looked up from reference TRBV30 and TRBJ2-5): SQTIHQWPATLVQPVGSPLSLECTVEGTSNPNLYWYRQAAGRGLQLLFYSVGIGQISSEVPQNLSASRPQDRQFILSSKKLLLSDSGFYLCAWSVLAGVAETQYFGPGTRLLVL.

This clone was detected only a few times. The V gene is TRBV11-2, the J gene TRBJ2-7; unclear D gene. CDR3 length: 14 amino acids. V gave up 5 bases and J gave up 0 bases, with 11 bases separating them. The germline V gene encodes CDR1 SGHAT and CDR2 FQNNGV. Here the CDR3 DNA reads TGTGCCAGCAGCCCCGCGCGGATCTCCTACGAGCAGTACTTC. Amino acids: CASSPARISYEQYF.

This clone has just a few counts. The V gene is TRBV7-9, the J gene TRBJ2-5, with TRBD2 identical over 7 bases. V dropped 9 bases and J dropped 3; count of bases not matched to a gene: 7. Germline assignment: CDR1 SEHNR and CDR2 FQNEAQ (reference sequence). This CDR3 is built from 13 residues. CDR3 sequence (DNA): TGTGCCAGTCGGCGGGGGTCTGAAGAGACCCAGTACTTC. Residues: CASRRGSEETQYF.